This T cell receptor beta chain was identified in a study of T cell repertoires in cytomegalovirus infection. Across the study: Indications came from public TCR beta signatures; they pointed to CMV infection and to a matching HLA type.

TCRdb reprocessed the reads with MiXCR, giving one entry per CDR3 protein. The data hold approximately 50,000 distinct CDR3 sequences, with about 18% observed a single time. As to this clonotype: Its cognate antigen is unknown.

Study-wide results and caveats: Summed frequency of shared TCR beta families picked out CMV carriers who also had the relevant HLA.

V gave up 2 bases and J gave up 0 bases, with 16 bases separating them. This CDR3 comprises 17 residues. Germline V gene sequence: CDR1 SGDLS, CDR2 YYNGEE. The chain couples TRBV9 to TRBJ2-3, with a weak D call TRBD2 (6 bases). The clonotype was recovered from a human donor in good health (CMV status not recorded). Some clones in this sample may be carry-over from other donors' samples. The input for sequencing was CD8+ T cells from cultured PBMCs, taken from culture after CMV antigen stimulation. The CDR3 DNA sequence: TGTGCCAGCAGCGTGTCCGGGAGCGCTTCTAGCACAGATACGCAGTATTTT. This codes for CASSVSGSASSTDTQYF.